This passage covers 25 T cell receptor beta chains from one sample sequenced in a study of T cell changes during pregnancy in multiple sclerosis. Data came from immunoSEQ multiplex PCR; TCRdb stores just in-frame clones and leaves some out. This sample has around 80,000 clones, with 90% to 95% found just once. The sample here was peripheral blood, taken before pregnancy. The receptors were sampled from a female donor with multiple sclerosis, enrolled in a pregnancy study.

This chain joins TRBV9 and TRBJ2-2, with TRBD1 as a possible D gene (5 bases). The CDR3 length is 16 residues. The ends were cut back, 2 bases at V and 0 bases at J, with 11 bases in the middle. CDR1 is SGDLS, CDR2 YYNGEE, per germline. DNA of the CDR3: TGTGCCAGCAGCGTGACTGGGGCAACGAACACCGGGGAGCTGTTTTTT. Protein: CASSVTGATNTGELFF. Drawing the rest from reference TRBV9 and TRBJ2-2, the complete variable domain is DSGVTQTPKHLITATGQRVTLRCSPRSGDLSVYWYQQSLDQGLQFLIQYYNGEERAKGNILERFSAQQFPDLHSELNLSSLELGDSALYFCASSVTGATNTGELFFGEGSRLTVL.

This chain connects TRBV2 to TRBJ2-3, with D unresolved. The CDR3 consists of 16 residues. V lost 5 bases and J lost 0, with 15 bases in between. CDR1 is SNHLY, CDR2 FYNNEI, per germline. In DNA form, the CDR3 reads TGTGCCAGCAGTAGAGAGAGGAGAGTAAGCACAGATACGCAGTATTTT. This sequence encodes CASSRERRVSTDTQYF.

This chain uses TRBV13 with TRBJ2-7, with 11 bases fitting TRBD2. CDR1 PRHDT and CDR2 FYEKMQ come from the germline V gene (reference sequence). V gave up 3 bases and J gave up 3 bases; unmatched junction bases: 4. The CDR3 is 15 amino acids. The CDR3 region is CASSLLAGGNYEQYF. CDR3 nucleotides: TGTGCCAGCAGCTTGCTAGCGGGGGGCAACTACGAGCAGTACTTC.

This clone has just one count. The chain is built from TRBV5-1 and TRBJ1-1, with 7 bases aligning to TRBD1. Germline V CDR1 and CDR2: SGHRS, YFSETQ. V lost 4 bases to trimming and J lost 4 bases; unmatched junction nucleotides: 4. The CDR3 is 13 amino acids. For the CDR3, the DNA is TGCGCCAGCAGCCAGACAGGGCGCACTGAAGCTTTCTTT. It translates to CASSQTGRTEAFF. The entire variable domain, with the rest obtained from reference TRBV5-1 and TRBJ1-1, is as follows: KAGVTQTPRYLIKTRGQQVTLSCSPISGHRSVSWYQQTPGQGLQFLFEYFSETQRNKGNFPGRFSGRQFSNSRSEMNVSTLELGDSALYLCASSQTGRTEAFFGQGTRLTVV.

The chain has TRBV11-1 and TRBJ2-4, with 7 positions matching TRBD2. V was pared by 6 bases and J by 7 bases, with 9 bases of the junction left unmatched. CDR3 length: 14 residues. Germline CDR1 SGHAT, CDR2 FQDESV (reference sequence). In DNA form, the CDR3 reads TGTGCCAGCAGGATGAGCGGGGAGGGGAACATTCAGTACTTC. It codes for CASRMSGEGNIQYF.

V is TRBV7-9 and J is TRBJ2-7; D unclear. Looked up from germline, CDR1 is SEHNR and CDR2 is FQNEAQ (reference sequence). This CDR3 is 13 amino acids long. V dropped 0 bases and J dropped 9 bases, with 12 bases sitting between them. The CDR3: CASSLAMRERQYF. CDR3 DNA sequence: TGTGCCAGCAGCTTAGCAATGCGCGAGAGGCAGTACTTC.

This chain uses TRBV4-1 with TRBJ2-1; no reliable D call. Germline values: CDR1 MGHRA, CDR2 YSYEKL. The CDR3 is 13 amino acids. Trimming cost V 0 bases and J 4 bases, with 4 bases left between them. CDR3 region: CASSQDMYNEQFF. DNA of the CDR3: TGCGCCAGCAGCCAAGATATGTACAATGAGCAGTTCTTC.

The chain couples TRBV5-1 to TRBJ1-1; maybe TRBD1 (6 bases). The CDR3 is made up of 17 amino acids. Trimming cost V 4 bases and J 4 bases, with 23 bases left between them. Germline CDR1 reads SGHRS; CDR2 reads YFSETQ. CDR3 in DNA: TGCGCCAGCAGCCCAAAACATACCTCACAGGGCACCACTGAAGCTTTCTTT. Its protein product is CASSPKHTSQGTTEAFF.

This clone was observed a single time. The genes are TRBV13 and TRBJ2-5; tentatively, D is TRBD2 (7 bases). CDR1 and CDR2 from the germline V gene are PRHDT and FYEKMQ (reference sequence). The CDR3 is 15 residues long. V lost 2 bases and J lost 2, with 12 bases in between. The CDR3 sequence: CASSLFGGAQETQYF. The CDR3, as DNA: TGTGCCAGCAGCTTATTTGGGGGGGCTCAAGAGACCCAGTACTTC.

Written as DNA, the CDR3 is TGCAGCGTATTAGGGACAGGGTGGGACCAGATCTATGGCTACACCTTC. This codes for CSVLGTGWDQIYGYTF. This sequence joins TRBV29-1 and TRBJ1-2, with 9 bases identical to TRBD1. Germline V gives CDR1 SQVTM, CDR2 ANQGSEA. V was clipped by 6 bases and J by 4 bases; unmatched bases: 15. The CDR3 sequence is 16 residues long.

The chain recombines TRBV30 with TRBJ2-2; D is perhaps TRBD2 (6 bases). The V end lost 5 bases, the J end lost 5 bases, and 12 bases lay between the germline ends. CDR1 is GTSNPN, CDR2 SVGIG, per germline (reference sequence). The CDR3 consists of 13 residues. CDR3 sequence (DNA): TGTGCCTGGGCGCCTCGGGGGACCGGGGAGCTGTTTTTT. Translating it yields CAWAPRGTGELFF.

This chain links TRBV11-2 with TRBJ1-5; TRBD1 agrees at 7 bases. The V segment lost 1 base and the J segment 7 bases; nucleotides outside the gene matches: 4. The CDR3 has 14 residues. CDR1 and CDR2 (germline): SGHAT, FQNNGV. The DNA for the CDR3 is TGTGCCAGCAGCTTAGGAGGGGGCGGACAGCCCCAGCATTTT. Amino acids: CASSLGGGGQPQHF.

J is TRBJ2-4 and V is TRBV5-1; possible D gene TRBD2, 6 bases. Germline values: CDR1 SGHRS, CDR2 YFSETQ. This CDR3 region has 14 residues. V was pared by 3 bases and J by 8 bases, with 15 bases between. CDR3 nucleotides: TGCGCCAGCAGCTCCCGGACGCCGGGGGACATTCAGTACTTC. Protein: CASSSRTPGDIQYF.

The genes are TRBV7-9 and TRBJ1-2; 8 nucleotides agree with TRBD1. The germline gives CDR1 SEHNR, CDR2 FQNEAQ (reference sequence). V dropped 5 bases and J dropped 4; count of bases not matched to a gene: 9. The CDR3 spans 15 residues. The CDR3 bases are TGTGCCAGCAGCCGCGACAGGGGCCTGATCTATGGCTACACCTTC. It specifies CASSRDRGLIYGYTF.

The CDR3 DNA sequence: TGTGCCAGCTCACGCCCTCGGGGGGACGAAGCTTTCTTT. As protein: CASSRPRGDEAFF. The genes are TRBV18 and TRBJ1-1, with D tentatively TRBD1 (5 bases). The CDR3 has 13 residues. Germline CDR1 KGHSH, CDR2 LQKENI. V shed 4 bases and J shed 8 bases, with 14 bases lying between them.

The rearrangement links TRBV11-3 to TRBJ2-3, with a possible D match to TRBD1 (5 bases). V was pared by 3 bases and J by 4 bases, with 17 bases between. CDR1 is SGHNT, CDR2 YENEEA, per germline. The CDR3 totals 16 residues. The CDR3 protein is CASSLGRDGASDTQYF. CDR3 sequence (DNA): TGTGCCAGCAGCTTGGGGCGTGACGGCGCATCAGATACGCAGTATTTT.

The gene calls are TRBV4-2 and TRBJ1-1; tentatively, D is TRBD1 (6 bases). Germline CDR1 LGHNA, CDR2 YNFKEQ. Trimming removed 4 bases at V and 0 bases at J, with 15 bases between. The CDR3 is 16 residues long. The CDR3 loop is CASSPRGNSMNTEAFF. CDR3 nucleotide sequence: TGTGCCAGCAGCCCCAGGGGAAACAGCATGAACACTGAAGCTTTCTTT.

The CDR3 bases are TGTGCCAGCAAAAGGGGGTGGTACGAGCAGTACTTC. It specifies CASKRGWYEQYF. The V and J genes are TRBV28 and TRBJ2-7, with a possible D match to TRBD1 (6 bases). V lost 7 bases, J lost 4 bases, and 11 bases lay in between. There are 12 residues in the CDR3. Per germline, CDR1 MDHEN and CDR2 SYDVKM.

The CDR3 protein is CASSQEQGGFSSYNSPLHF. The CDR3 DNA sequence: TGTGCCAGCAGCCAAGAACAGGGGGGCTTTAGCTCCTATAATTCACCCCTCCACTTT. The chain has TRBV14 and TRBJ1-6; 8 bases fit TRBD1. Germline V gene data show CDR1 as SGHDN and CDR2 as FVKESK. The ends lost 0 bases at V and 0 bases at J; junction bases unmatched: 7. This CDR3 spans 19 amino acids.

This chain connects TRBV19 to TRBJ1-1; no definite D call. The CDR3 is 14 amino acids. Germline values: CDR1 LNHDA, CDR2 SQIVND (reference sequence). Trimming stripped 5 bases from V and 1 base from J, with 11 bases between. CDR3 sequence (DNA): TGTGCCAGTAGTCCCCCAACAGAGAACACTGAAGCTTTCTTT. Its translation is CASSPPTENTEAFF. Looking up the rest from reference TRBV19 and TRBJ1-1 gives the full variable domain: DGGITQSPKYLFRKEGQNVTLSCEQNLNHDAMYWYRQDPGQGLRLIYYSQIVNDFQKGDIAEGYSVSREKKESFPLTVTSAQKNPTAFYLCASSPPTENTEAFFGQGTRLTVV.

This rearrangement joins TRBV5-1 to TRBJ1-4, with a tentative D call TRBD1 (5 bases). Between the trimmed V and J ends, which lost 4 bases and 4 bases, there was a span of 8 bases. Germline V CDR1 and CDR2: SGHRS, YFSETQ. This CDR3 has 13 amino acids. CDR3 residues: CASSRQFNEKLFF. As DNA, the CDR3 is TGCGCCAGCAGCCGACAGTTTAATGAAAAACTGTTTTTT.

V usage is TRBV19 and J usage is TRBJ1-6; a possible D gene is TRBD1 (5 bases). The V gene lost 0 bases and the J gene lost 8 bases, with 11 bases spanning the gap. The CDR3 covers 15 residues. Per germline, CDR1 LNHDA and CDR2 SQIVND (reference sequence). This chain's CDR3 is CASSIDLGVDSPLHF. The CDR3 coding sequence is TGTGCCAGTAGTATAGATCTAGGGGTGGATTCACCCCTCCACTTT.

This chain connects TRBV4-1 to TRBJ1-1; unclear D gene. Trimming shortened V by 7 bases and J by 4 bases, and 19 bases separated the two germline ends. Germline lookup yields CDR1 MGHRA and CDR2 YSYEKL. This CDR3 contains 15 residues. The chain's CDR3 is CASTHIGRKVTEAFF. In DNA form, the CDR3 reads TGCGCCAGCACCCATATCGGCAGGAAGGTCACTGAAGCTTTCTTT.

The CDR3 spells CASSLDSGYTEAFF. The CDR3 nucleotides are TGCGCCAGCAGCTTAGACTCGGGGTACACTGAAGCTTTCTTT. The chain employs TRBV4-1 and TRBJ1-1; D ambiguous. The germline CDR1 and CDR2 sequences are MGHRA and YSYEKL. The germline V and J ends were trimmed by 5 bases and 3 bases, with 13 bases remaining between them. The CDR3 is 14 residues long.

The chain employs TRBV6-5 and TRBJ1-2; tentatively, D is TRBD1 (6 bases). This CDR3 is built from 12 residues. Trimming took off 2 bases at V and 8 bases at J, with 9 bases between the two ends. The germline gives CDR1 MNHEY, CDR2 SVGAGI. CDR3 amino acids: CASSYPGEGYTF. The CDR3 DNA sequence: TGTGCCAGCAGTTACCCAGGGGAAGGCTACACCTTC.